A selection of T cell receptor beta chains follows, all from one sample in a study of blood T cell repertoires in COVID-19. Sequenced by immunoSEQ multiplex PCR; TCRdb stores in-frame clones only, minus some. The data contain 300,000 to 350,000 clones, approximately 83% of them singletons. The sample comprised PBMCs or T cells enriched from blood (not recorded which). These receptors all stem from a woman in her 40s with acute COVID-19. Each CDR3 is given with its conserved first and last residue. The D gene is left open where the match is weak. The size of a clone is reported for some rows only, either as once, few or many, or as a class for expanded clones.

TGTGCCAGCAGCAAAGAGTTAGAGAAGCGGGAGTTTGTTATCGAGCAGTACTTC,CASSKELEKREFVIEQYF,once,-,TRBV21-1,TRBJ2-7
TGCGCCAGCAGCCCCGCTGACGGAGGCACAGATACGCAGTATTTT,CASSPADGGTDTQYF,-,-,TRBV5-1,TRBJ2-3
TGTGCCATCAGTGGGGGGAGGGAGCGACGGGTCGGAGAGACCCAGTACTTC,CAISGGRERRVGETQYF,-,TRBD2,TRBV10-3,TRBJ2-5
TGTGCCAGCAGCTCGCCCCGAGTCGGAGGCTACAATGAGCAGTTCTTC,CASSSPRVGGYNEQFF,-,-,TRBV5-4,TRBJ2-1
TGTGCCAGCAGGCCGGACAGGGTGAACCTACGAAATGAAAAACTGTTTTTT,CASRPDRVNLRNEKLFF,-,TRBD1,TRBV2,TRBJ1-4
TGCGCCAGCAGCTGGACAGGGGACGAGGGCTACACCTTC,CASSWTGDEGYTF,once,TRBD1,TRBV5-1,TRBJ1-2
TGTGCCAGCAGTCCCTTGGGGGGAGACAATCAGCCCCAGCATTTT,CASSPLGGDNQPQHF,few,-,TRBV6-5,TRBJ1-5
TGTGCCATCACCAAGACTAGCGGGAGCTACGAGCAGTACTTC,CAITKTSGSYEQYF,-,TRBD2,TRBV10-3,TRBJ2-7
TGTGCCAGCAGCTTAGACCCAGGAACCTACGAGCAGTACTTC,CASSLDPGTYEQYF,once,-,TRBV7-8,TRBJ2-7
TGTGCCAGCAGTTATTCGAGGGGGACATACACAGATACGCAGTATTTT,CASSYSRGTYTDTQYF,-,-,TRBV6-2/TRBV6-3,TRBJ2-3
TGCGCCAGCAGCTTGATCGCGGGAGGGCCGGCCGGGGAGCTGTTTTTT,CASSLIAGGPAGELFF,-,TRBD2,TRBV5-1,TRBJ2-2